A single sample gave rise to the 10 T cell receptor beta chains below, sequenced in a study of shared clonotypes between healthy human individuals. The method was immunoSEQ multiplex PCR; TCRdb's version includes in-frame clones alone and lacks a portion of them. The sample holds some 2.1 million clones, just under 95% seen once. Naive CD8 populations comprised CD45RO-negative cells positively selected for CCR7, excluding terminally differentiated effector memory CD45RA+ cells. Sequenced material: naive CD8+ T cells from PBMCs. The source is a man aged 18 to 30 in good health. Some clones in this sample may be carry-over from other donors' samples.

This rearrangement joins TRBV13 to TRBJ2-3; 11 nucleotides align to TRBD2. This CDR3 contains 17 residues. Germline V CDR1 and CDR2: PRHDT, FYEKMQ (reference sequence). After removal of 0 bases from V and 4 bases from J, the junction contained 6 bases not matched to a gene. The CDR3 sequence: CASSLGGSGRVADTQYF. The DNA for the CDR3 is TGTGCCAGCAGCTTAGGTGGTAGCGGGAGGGTCGCAGATACGCAGTATTTT.

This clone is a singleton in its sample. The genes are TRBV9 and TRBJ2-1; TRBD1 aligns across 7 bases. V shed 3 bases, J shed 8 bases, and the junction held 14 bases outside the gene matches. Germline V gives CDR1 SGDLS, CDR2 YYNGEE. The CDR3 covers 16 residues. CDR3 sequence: CASSAGTAKTRDEQFF. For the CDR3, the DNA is TGTGCCAGCAGCGCTGGGACAGCAAAGACGCGGGATGAGCAGTTCTTC. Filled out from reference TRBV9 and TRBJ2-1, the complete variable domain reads DSGVTQTPKHLITATGQRVTLRCSPRSGDLSVYWYQQSLDQGLQFLIQYYNGEERAKGNILERFSAQQFPDLHSELNLSSLELGDSALYFCASSAGTAKTRDEQFFGPGTRLTVL.

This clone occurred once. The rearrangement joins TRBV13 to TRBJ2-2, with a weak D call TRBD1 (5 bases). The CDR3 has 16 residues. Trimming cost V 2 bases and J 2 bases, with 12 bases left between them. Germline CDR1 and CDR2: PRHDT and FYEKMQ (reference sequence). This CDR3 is CASSLTQDINTGELFF. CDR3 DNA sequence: TGTGCCAGCAGCTTAACACAGGACATAAACACCGGGGAGCTGTTTTTT. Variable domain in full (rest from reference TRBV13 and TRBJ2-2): AAGVIQSPRHLIKEKRETATLKCYPIPRHDTVYWYQQGPGQDPQFLISFYEKMQSDKGSIPDRFSAQQFSDYHSELNMSSLELGDSALYFCASSLTQDINTGELFFGEGSRLTVL.

The CDR3 bases are TGTGCCAGCAGCCCAGCAGGGGGCATCGTGAACACTGAAGCTTTCTTT. Protein: CASSPAGGIVNTEAFF. V and J are TRBV13 and TRBJ1-1; 8 positions agree with TRBD1. The germline CDR1 and CDR2 sequences are PRHDT and FYEKMQ (reference sequence). The CDR3 spans 16 residues. J gave up 0 bases and V 5 bases, and 8 bases lay outside the gene matches.

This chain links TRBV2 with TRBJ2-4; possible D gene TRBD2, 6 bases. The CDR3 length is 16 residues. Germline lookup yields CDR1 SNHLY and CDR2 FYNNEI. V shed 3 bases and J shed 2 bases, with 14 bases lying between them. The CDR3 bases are TGTGCCAGCAGTGAGTCGGGAGCCACTTCCAAAAACATTCAGTACTTC. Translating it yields CASSESGATSKNIQYF.

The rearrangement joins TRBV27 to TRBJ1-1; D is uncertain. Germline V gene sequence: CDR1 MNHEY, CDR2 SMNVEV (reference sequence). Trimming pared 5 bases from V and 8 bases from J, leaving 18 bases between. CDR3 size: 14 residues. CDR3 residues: CASSGRTLFPEAFF. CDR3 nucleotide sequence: TGTGCCAGCAGTGGCCGGACTTTATTCCCCGAAGCTTTCTTT.

CDR3 sequence reads: CASSLRALNTGELFF. In DNA, the CDR3 is TGTGCCAGCAGCTTAAGGGCCTTGAACACCGGGGAGCTGTTTTTT. The rearrangement uses TRBV11-2 and TRBJ2-2, with D uncertain. V was shortened by 2 bases and J by 1 base, with 8 bases between the two germline ends. The germline V gene has CDR1 SGHAT and CDR2 FQNNGV. The CDR3 runs to 15 residues.

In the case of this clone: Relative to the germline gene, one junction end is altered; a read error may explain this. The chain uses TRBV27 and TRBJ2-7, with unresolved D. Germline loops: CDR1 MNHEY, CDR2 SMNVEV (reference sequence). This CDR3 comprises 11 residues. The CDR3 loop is CAKTTRRVVDF. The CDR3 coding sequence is TGTGCCAAGACGACCCGAAGGGTGGTGGACTTC.

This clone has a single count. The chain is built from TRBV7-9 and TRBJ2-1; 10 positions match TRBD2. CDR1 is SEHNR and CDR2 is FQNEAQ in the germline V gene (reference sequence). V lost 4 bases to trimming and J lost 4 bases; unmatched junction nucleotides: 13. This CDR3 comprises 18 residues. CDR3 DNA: TGTGCCAGCAGCTCTAGGGTCCTAGCGGGAGCCCCTTACAATGAGCAGTTCTTC. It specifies CASSSRVLAGAPYNEQFF.

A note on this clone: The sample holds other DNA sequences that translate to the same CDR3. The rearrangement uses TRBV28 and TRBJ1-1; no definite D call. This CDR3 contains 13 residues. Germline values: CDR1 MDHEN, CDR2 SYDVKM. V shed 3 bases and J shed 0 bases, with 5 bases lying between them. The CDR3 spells CASSLPVNTEAFF. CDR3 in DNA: TGTGCCAGCAGTTTGCCCGTGAACACTGAAGCTTTCTTT. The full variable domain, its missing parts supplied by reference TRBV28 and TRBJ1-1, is DVKVTQSSRYLVKRTGEKVFLECVQDMDHENMFWYRQDPGLGLRLIYFSYDVKMKEKGDIPEGYSVSREKKERFSLILESASTNQTSMYLCASSLPVNTEAFFGQGTRLTVV.